One and the same sample provided the 8 T cell receptor beta chains below, sequenced in a study of identical twins. TCRdb reprocessed the 5' RACE reads via MiXCR and lists one record per CDR3 protein. The sample holds around 300,000 distinct CDR3 sequences, roughly 8.6% seen once. These records were also assigned to another study, of yellow fever vaccine responses in identical twins.

Sequenced sample: memory (CD45RO+) T cells sorted from blood. The receptors stem from a woman aged 18-30 years in good health.

At least ten counts were recorded for this clonotype. V gene TRBV29-1 combines with J gene TRBJ2-1; D is unclear. Per germline, CDR1 SQVTM and CDR2 ANQGSEA. V was pared by 4 bases and J by 6 bases, with 13 bases between. This CDR3 region has 13 residues. CDR3 sequence (DNA): TGCAGCGTTGTAGGTCGTGGTTTCAATGAGCAGTTCTTC. This encodes CSVVGRGFNEQFF.

This clonotype was counted between two and nine times. Since no conserved phenylalanine or tryptophan closes the CDR3, a read error is the likely cause. The V and J genes are TRBV6-4 and TRBJ2-2; 8 nucleotides agree with TRBD1. Germline CDR1 is MRHNA and CDR2 is SNTAGT. V shed 5 bases, J shed 3 bases, and the junction held 5 bases outside the gene matches. There are 15 residues in the CDR3. Here the CDR3 DNA reads TGTGCCAGCAGTCCCGGGACAGGAGACACCGGGGAGCTGTTTCTT. This gives the protein CASSPGTGDTGELFL.

This clonotype was observed a handful of times. The chain has TRBV4-1 and TRBJ1-1; 11 positions agree with TRBD1. The germline V gene has CDR1 MGHRA and CDR2 YSYEKL. The CDR3 runs to 14 residues. With 3 bases clipped from V and 6 bases from J, the junction kept 3 bases outside the gene matches. The CDR3 loop is CASSQSGQGAEAFF. The CDR3 nucleotides are TGCGCCAGCAGCCAGTCGGGACAGGGGGCTGAAGCTTTCTTT.

This clonotype has more than one count but fewer than ten. The V and J genes are TRBV5-1 and TRBJ1-1; D uncertain. The germline V gene encodes CDR1 SGHRS and CDR2 YFSETQ. The CDR3 runs 15 residues. V was cut by 2 bases and J by 0 bases, with 11 bases left in between. The CDR3 nucleotides read TGCGCCAGCAGCTTTGGGGAAACTATGAACACTGAAGCTTTCTTT. Amino acid sequence: CASSFGETMNTEAFF.

Ten or more counts support this clonotype. The rearrangement joins TRBV18 to TRBJ1-2, with D hard to call. Germline lookup yields CDR1 KGHSH and CDR2 LQKENI. This CDR3 has 14 amino acids. Trimming took off 3 bases at V and 8 bases at J, with 16 bases between the two ends. The CDR3 DNA is TGTGCCAGCTCACCCGATCCCGCCGGGAGGGGCTACACCTTC. It yields the protein CASSPDPAGRGYTF.

This clonotype was seen at least ten times. The rearrangement uses TRBV28 and TRBJ2-2, with 12 bases fitting TRBD2. Germline V gives CDR1 MDHEN, CDR2 SYDVKM. CDR3 size: 18 residues. V shed 2 bases and J 4 bases; nucleotides not matched to a gene: 8. This CDR3 is CASSLLTSGGGGTGELFF. The CDR3 DNA follows: TGTGCCAGCAGTTTACTGACTAGCGGGGGCGGAGGCACCGGGGAGCTGTTTTTT.

This clonotype came up many times. This chain joins TRBV5-1 and TRBJ2-4; tentative D call: TRBD1 (5 bases). The germline CDR1 and CDR2 sequences are SGHRS and YFSETQ. This CDR3 is built from 16 residues. V lost 4 bases and J lost 9, with 23 bases in between. The CDR3 loop reads CASSKDTAGVSGIQYF. In nucleotides, the CDR3 is TGCGCCAGCAGCAAGGACACCGCTGGCGTTTCTGGCATTCAGTACTTC.

This clonotype was seen more than once but under ten times. The rearrangement uses TRBV10-3 and TRBJ2-3, with TRBD2 matching over 10 bases. CDR3 length equals 15 residues. The V gene end was trimmed by 5 bases and the J gene end by 2 bases; junction bases not matched to a gene: 4. The germline gives CDR1 ENHRY, CDR2 SYGVKD. The chain's CDR3 is CAISRTSGTTDTQYF. The CDR3 DNA reads TGTGCCATCAGTCGGACTAGCGGCACCACAGATACGCAGTATTTT.